A selection of T cell receptor beta chains follows, all from one sample in a study of blood T cell repertoires in COVID-19. The protocol was immunoSEQ multiplex PCR, while the TCRdb copy is restricted to in-frame clones and leaves out a portion. This table holds 200,000 to 250,000 clones, 88% found once. Input material: PBMCs or T cells enriched from blood (not recorded which). These receptors were obtained from a woman aged 30 to 39 who had recovered from COVID-19. CDR3s include the opening cysteine and the closing phenylalanine or tryptophan. The order of the fields is D gene, clone size, CDR3 length, J gene, V gene, CDR3 DNA, CDR3 protein. The D gene is left open where the match is weak. The size entry is marked missing in some rows and otherwise reads once, few, many or a size class.

d_call: .; clone_size: few; cdr3_length: 13; j_call: TRBJ1-1; v_call: TRBV19; cdr3_nt: TGTGCCACCATCGGTCGGGGATACACTGAAGCTTTCTTT; cdr3_aa: CATIGRGYTEAFF
d_call: TRBD2; clone_size: once; cdr3_length: 14; j_call: TRBJ2-1; v_call: TRBV7-3; cdr3_nt: TGTGCCAGCAGCTTACGAGGGACTATGGGAGAGCAGTTCTTC; cdr3_aa: CASSLRGTMGEQFF
d_call: .; clone_size: once; cdr3_length: 11; j_call: TRBJ2-3; v_call: TRBV12-5; cdr3_nt: TGTGCTAGTGGCCCGTTGGATACGCAGTATTTT; cdr3_aa: CASGPLDTQYF
d_call: TRBD1; clone_size: .; cdr3_length: 18; j_call: TRBJ2-1; v_call: TRBV13; cdr3_nt: TGTGCCAGCAGCTTAATAGTAAGGACAGGACCTCCCTACAATGAGCAGTTCTTC; cdr3_aa: CASSLIVRTGPPYNEQFF
d_call: TRBD1; clone_size: .; cdr3_length: 14; j_call: TRBJ1-2; v_call: TRBV5-4; cdr3_nt: TGTGCCAGCAGCTTGGGACAGGGACTCTATGGCTACACCTTC; cdr3_aa: CASSLGQGLYGYTF
d_call: .; clone_size: once; cdr3_length: 15; j_call: TRBJ1-5; v_call: TRBV9; cdr3_nt: TGTGCCAGCAGCGTAGGCAGGGCGGGGAATCAGCCCCAGCATTTT; cdr3_aa: CASSVGRAGNQPQHF
d_call: .; clone_size: .; cdr3_length: 19; j_call: TRBJ2-1; v_call: TRBV6-2/TRBV6-3; cdr3_nt: TGTGCCAGCAGTGTCCTAGGCCCCAGGGGCGGAGGCTCCTACAATGAGCAGTTCTTC; cdr3_aa: CASSVLGPRGGGSYNEQFF
d_call: TRBD1; clone_size: .; cdr3_length: 15; j_call: TRBJ1-1; v_call: TRBV4-3; cdr3_nt: TGCGCCAGCAGGACAGGGGGTATTATGAACACTGAAGCTTTCTTT; cdr3_aa: CASRTGGIMNTEAFF
d_call: TRBD2; clone_size: .; cdr3_length: 14; j_call: TRBJ2-1; v_call: TRBV5-1; cdr3_nt: TGCGCCAGCAGTACGGGACTAAACTACAATGAGCAGTTCTTC; cdr3_aa: CASSTGLNYNEQFF
d_call: TRBD1; clone_size: .; cdr3_length: 16; j_call: TRBJ1-1; v_call: TRBV27; cdr3_nt: TGTGCCAGCAGTCCCTCTGACAGGGGACTGAACACTGAAGCTTTCTTT; cdr3_aa: CASSPSDRGLNTEAFF
d_call: .; clone_size: .; cdr3_length: 14; j_call: TRBJ1-2; v_call: TRBV11-2; cdr3_nt: TGTGCCAGCAGCTTAGCTGCGGGGTACTATGGCTACACCTTC; cdr3_aa: CASSLAAGYYGYTF
d_call: .; clone_size: .; cdr3_length: 14; j_call: TRBJ2-7; v_call: TRBV28; cdr3_nt: TGTGCCAGCAGTTTTCGGGGTGGGACCTACGAGCAGTACTTC; cdr3_aa: CASSFRGGTYEQYF
d_call: .; clone_size: .; cdr3_length: 15; j_call: TRBJ2-3; v_call: TRBV18; cdr3_nt: TGTGCCAGCTCACCGAACCAGGGGCGCACAGATACGCAGTATTTT; cdr3_aa: CASSPNQGRTDTQYF
d_call: .; clone_size: .; cdr3_length: 14; j_call: TRBJ2-5; v_call: TRBV5-4; cdr3_nt: TGTGCCAGCAGCTTGGGGACAGCCCAAGAGACCCAGTACTTC; cdr3_aa: CASSLGTAQETQYF
d_call: .; clone_size: .; cdr3_length: 18; j_call: TRBJ1-3; v_call: TRBV4-3; cdr3_nt: TGCGCCAGCAGCCTCCAAGGTCCGGGAATGGACTCTGGAAACACCATATATTTT; cdr3_aa: CASSLQGPGMDSGNTIYF
d_call: .; clone_size: .; cdr3_length: 11; j_call: TRBJ1-2; v_call: TRBV7-2; cdr3_nt: TGTGCCAGCAGCTTATCTGAGGATTACACCTTC; cdr3_aa: CASSLSEDYTF
d_call: TRBD1; clone_size: .; cdr3_length: 15; j_call: TRBJ2-7; v_call: TRBV4-3; cdr3_nt: TGCGCCAGCAGCCAAGTCGAGGGGGCCACCTACGAGCAGTACTTC; cdr3_aa: CASSQVEGATYEQYF
d_call: .; clone_size: once; cdr3_length: 12; j_call: TRBJ1-6; v_call: TRBV19; cdr3_nt: TGTGCCAGTAGTATGGAGAATTCACCCCTCCACTTT; cdr3_aa: CASSMENSPLHF
d_call: .; clone_size: .; cdr3_length: 14; j_call: TRBJ1-4; v_call: TRBV7-8; cdr3_nt: TGTGCCAGCAGCCCCAGGCACGTTAATGAAAAACTGTTTTTT; cdr3_aa: CASSPRHVNEKLFF
d_call: .; clone_size: .; cdr3_length: 14; j_call: TRBJ2-7; v_call: TRBV27; cdr3_nt: TGTGCCAGCAGTTTAACGTCAGGGGCGCGCGAGCAGTACTTC; cdr3_aa: CASSLTSGAREQYF
d_call: TRBD1; clone_size: .; cdr3_length: 13; j_call: TRBJ2-2; v_call: TRBV24-1; cdr3_nt: TGTGCCACCGGGACAGGGGAAACCGGGGAGCTGTTTTTT; cdr3_aa: CATGTGETGELFF
d_call: .; clone_size: .; cdr3_length: 15; j_call: TRBJ2-2; v_call: TRBV6-4; cdr3_nt: TGTGCCAGCAGTGACCGACCAGGTCTACCCGGGGAGCTGTTTTTT; cdr3_aa: CASSDRPGLPGELFF
d_call: .; clone_size: once; cdr3_length: 17; j_call: TRBJ1-1; v_call: TRBV4-2; cdr3_nt: TGTGCCAGCAGCCAAGCTCCTCACACGGGGGGGGTCACTGAAGCTTTCTTT; cdr3_aa: CASSQAPHTGGVTEAFF
d_call: TRBD1; clone_size: .; cdr3_length: 13; j_call: TRBJ1-1; v_call: TRBV5-5; cdr3_nt: TGTGCCAGCAGCGTGGGGACAGGGAGTGAAGCTTTCTTT; cdr3_aa: CASSVGTGSEAFF
d_call: .; clone_size: .; cdr3_length: 13; j_call: TRBJ1-1; v_call: TRBV5-8; cdr3_nt: TGTGCCAGCAGCCCCCGCCCCGGAGGTGGAGCTTTCTTT; cdr3_aa: CASSPRPGGGAFF